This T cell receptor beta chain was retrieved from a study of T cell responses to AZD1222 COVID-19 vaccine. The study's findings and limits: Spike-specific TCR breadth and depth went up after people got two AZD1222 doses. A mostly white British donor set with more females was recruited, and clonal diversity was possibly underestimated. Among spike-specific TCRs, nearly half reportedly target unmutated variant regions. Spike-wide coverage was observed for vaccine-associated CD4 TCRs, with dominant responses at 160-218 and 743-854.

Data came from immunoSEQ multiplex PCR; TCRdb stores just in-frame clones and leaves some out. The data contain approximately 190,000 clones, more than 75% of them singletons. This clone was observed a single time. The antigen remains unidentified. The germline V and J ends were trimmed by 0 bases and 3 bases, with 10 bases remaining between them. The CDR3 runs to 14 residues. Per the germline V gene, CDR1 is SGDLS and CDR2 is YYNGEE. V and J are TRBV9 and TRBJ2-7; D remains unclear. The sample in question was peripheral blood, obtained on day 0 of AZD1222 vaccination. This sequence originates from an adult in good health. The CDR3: CASSVGWSDYEQYF. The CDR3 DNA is TGTGCCAGCAGCGTAGGTTGGAGTGACTACGAGCAGTACTTC. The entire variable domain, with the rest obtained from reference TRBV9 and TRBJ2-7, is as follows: DSGVTQTPKHLITATGQRVTLRCSPRSGDLSVYWYQQSLDQGLQFLIQYYNGEERAKGNILERFSAQQFPDLHSELNLSSLELGDSALYFCASSVGWSDYEQYFGPGTRLTVT.